This T cell receptor beta chain was recorded in a study of shared clonotypes between healthy human individuals. Across the whole study: In total, the donors were a couple of women and a few men aged 18 to 49.

Genomic DNA from each subset was divided evenly over several immunoSEQ plates. Spread over ten immunoSEQ deep assay plates, unsorted PBMC DNA underwent sequencing. Profiling relied on immunoSEQ multiplex PCR, and the TCRdb table lists in-frame clones only, not all of them. This sample carries 530,000 or so clones, about 75% of them seen once, and the ten largest clones take about 12%. Germline lookup yields CDR1 SGHTA and CDR2 FQGNSA. Trimming took 3 bases from V and 4 from J, leaving 12 bases between them. The CDR3 has 15 residues. All donors were Caucasian adults living in Nashville, Tennessee. What was sequenced was PBMCs. The chain couples TRBV7-2 to TRBJ1-4, with D possibly being TRBD1 (6 bases). This sequence originates from a middle-aged woman in good health. Some clones in this sample may be carry-over from other donors' samples. CDR3 coding DNA: TGTGCCAGCAGCTTGGGAGGGGGGTATAATGAAAAACTGTTTTTT. It encodes CASSLGGGYNEKLFF. Full variable domain (outside the CDR3, taken from reference TRBV7-2 and TRBJ1-4): GAGVSQSPSNKVTEKGKDVELRCDPISGHTALYWYRQSLGQGLEFLIYFQGNSAPDKSGLPSDRFSAERTGGSVSTLTIQRTQQEDSAVYLCASSLGGGYNEKLFFGSGTQLSVL.